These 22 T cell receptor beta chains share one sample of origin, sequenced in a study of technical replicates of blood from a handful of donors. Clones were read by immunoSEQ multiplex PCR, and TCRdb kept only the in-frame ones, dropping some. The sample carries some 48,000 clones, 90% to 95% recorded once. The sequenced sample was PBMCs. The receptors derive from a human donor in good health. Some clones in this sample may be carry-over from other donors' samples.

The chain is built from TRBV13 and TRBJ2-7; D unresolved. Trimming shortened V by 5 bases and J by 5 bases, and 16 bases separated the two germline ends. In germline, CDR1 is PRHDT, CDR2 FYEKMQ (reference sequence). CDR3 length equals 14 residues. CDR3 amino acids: CASSARRHKDEQYF. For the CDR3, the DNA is TGTGCCAGCAGCGCCCGAAGACATAAAGACGAGCAGTACTTC.

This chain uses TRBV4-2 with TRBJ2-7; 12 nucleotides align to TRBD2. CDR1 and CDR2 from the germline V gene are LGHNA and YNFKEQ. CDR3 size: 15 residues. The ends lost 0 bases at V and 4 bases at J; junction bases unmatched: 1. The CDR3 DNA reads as TGTGCCAGCAGCCAAGAGACTAGCGGGGGTTACGAGCAGTACTTC. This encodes CASSQETSGGYEQYF.

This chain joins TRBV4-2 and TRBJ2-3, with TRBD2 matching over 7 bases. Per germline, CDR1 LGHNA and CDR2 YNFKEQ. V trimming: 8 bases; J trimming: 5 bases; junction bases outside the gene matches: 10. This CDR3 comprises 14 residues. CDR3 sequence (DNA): TGTGCCAGCCCAGCCGGCGGGAGTTTAGATACGCAGTATTTT. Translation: CASPAGGSLDTQYF.

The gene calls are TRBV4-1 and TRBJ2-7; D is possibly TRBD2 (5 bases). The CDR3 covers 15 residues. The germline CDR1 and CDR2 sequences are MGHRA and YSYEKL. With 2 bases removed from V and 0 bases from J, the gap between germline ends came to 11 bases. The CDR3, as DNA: TGCGCCAGCAGCCAACCGAGACGGGGCTCCTACGAGCAGTACTTC. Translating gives CASSQPRRGSYEQYF.

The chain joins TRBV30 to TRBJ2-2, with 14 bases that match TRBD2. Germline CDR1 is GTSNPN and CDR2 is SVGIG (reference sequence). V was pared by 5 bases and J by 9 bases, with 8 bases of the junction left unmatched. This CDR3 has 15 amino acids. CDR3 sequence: CAWATGLAGVRELFF. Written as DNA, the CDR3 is TGTGCCTGGGCAACGGGACTAGCGGGAGTTAGGGAGCTGTTTTTT.

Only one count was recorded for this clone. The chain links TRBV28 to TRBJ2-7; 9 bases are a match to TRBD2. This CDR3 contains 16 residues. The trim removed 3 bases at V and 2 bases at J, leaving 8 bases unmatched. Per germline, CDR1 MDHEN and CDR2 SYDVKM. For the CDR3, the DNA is TGTGCCAGCAGTTTTACCCTAGCGGGGCTAACCTACGAGCAGTACTTC. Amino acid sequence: CASSFTLAGLTYEQYF. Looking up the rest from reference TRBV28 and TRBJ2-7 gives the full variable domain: DVKVTQSSRYLVKRTGEKVFLECVQDMDHENMFWYRQDPGLGLRLIYFSYDVKMKEKGDIPEGYSVSREKKERFSLILESASTNQTSMYLCASSFTLAGLTYEQYFGPGTRLTVT.

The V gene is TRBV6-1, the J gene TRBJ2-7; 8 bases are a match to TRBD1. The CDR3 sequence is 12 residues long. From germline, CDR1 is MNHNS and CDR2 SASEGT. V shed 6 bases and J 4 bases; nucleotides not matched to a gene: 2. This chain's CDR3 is CASRGDRYEQYF. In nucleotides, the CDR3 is TGTGCCAGCAGGGGGGACAGGTACGAGCAGTACTTC.

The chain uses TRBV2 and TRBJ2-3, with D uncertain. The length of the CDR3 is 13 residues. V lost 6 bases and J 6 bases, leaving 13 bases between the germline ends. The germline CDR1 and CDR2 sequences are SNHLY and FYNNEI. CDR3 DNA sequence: TGTGCCAGCAGAGACTCCTTGGTGGATACGCAGTATTTT. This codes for CASRDSLVDTQYF.

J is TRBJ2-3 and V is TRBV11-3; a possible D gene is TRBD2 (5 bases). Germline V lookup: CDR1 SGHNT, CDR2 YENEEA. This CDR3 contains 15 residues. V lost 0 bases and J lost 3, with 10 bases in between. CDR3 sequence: CASSLEEGRTDTQYF. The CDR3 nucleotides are TGTGCCAGCAGCTTAGAAGAGGGCCGTACAGATACGCAGTATTTT.

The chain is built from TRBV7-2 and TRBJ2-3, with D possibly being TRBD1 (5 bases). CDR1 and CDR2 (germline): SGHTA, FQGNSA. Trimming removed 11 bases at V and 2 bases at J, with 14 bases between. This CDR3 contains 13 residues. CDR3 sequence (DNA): TGTGCCTCTGGACCAGGGATCACAGATACGCAGTATTTT. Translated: CASGPGITDTQYF.

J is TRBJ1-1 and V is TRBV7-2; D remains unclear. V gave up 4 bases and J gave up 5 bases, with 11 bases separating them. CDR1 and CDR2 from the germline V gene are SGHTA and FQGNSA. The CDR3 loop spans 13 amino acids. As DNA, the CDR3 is TGTGCCAGCAGCTACAAAGGGAGGACTGAAGCTTTCTTT. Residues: CASSYKGRTEAFF.

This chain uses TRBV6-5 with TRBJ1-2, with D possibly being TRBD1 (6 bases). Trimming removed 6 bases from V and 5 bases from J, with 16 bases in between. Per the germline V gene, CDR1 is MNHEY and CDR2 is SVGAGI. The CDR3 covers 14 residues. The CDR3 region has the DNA TGTGCCAGCAGCCTCAGGGACACGTATTATGGCTACACCTTC. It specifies CASSLRDTYYGYTF.

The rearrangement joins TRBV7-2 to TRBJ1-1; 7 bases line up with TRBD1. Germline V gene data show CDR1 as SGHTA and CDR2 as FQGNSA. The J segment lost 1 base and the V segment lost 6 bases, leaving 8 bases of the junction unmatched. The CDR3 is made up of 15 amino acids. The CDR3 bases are TGTGCCAGCAGGAGAACGGGACAGACGAACACTGAAGCTTTCTTT. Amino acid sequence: CASRRTGQTNTEAFF.

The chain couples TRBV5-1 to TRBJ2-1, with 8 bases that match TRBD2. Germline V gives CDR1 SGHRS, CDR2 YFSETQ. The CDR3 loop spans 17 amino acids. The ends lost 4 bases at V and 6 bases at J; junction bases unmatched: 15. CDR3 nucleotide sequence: TGCGCCAGCAGCCGAACTAGCGGCCCCACCGGGGCCAATGAGCAGTTCTTC. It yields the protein CASSRTSGPTGANEQFF.

The CDR3 nucleotides are TGTGCCAGCAGCCCCCGGGGGGGGCGCGATCAGCCCCAGCATTTT. It translates to CASSPRGGRDQPQHF. J is TRBJ1-5 and V is TRBV7-9, with a tentative D call TRBD1 (6 bases). The CDR3 is 15 amino acids. Trimming stripped 5 bases from V and 5 bases from J, with 16 bases between. Germline CDR1 reads SEHNR; CDR2 reads FQNEAQ (reference sequence).

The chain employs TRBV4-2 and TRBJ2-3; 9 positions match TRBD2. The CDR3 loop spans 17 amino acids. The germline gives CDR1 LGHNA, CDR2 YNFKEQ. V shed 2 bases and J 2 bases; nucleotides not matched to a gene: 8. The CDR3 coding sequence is TGTGCCAGCAGCCAACTAACTCTAGCGGGGTCCACAGATACGCAGTATTTT. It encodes CASSQLTLAGSTDTQYF.

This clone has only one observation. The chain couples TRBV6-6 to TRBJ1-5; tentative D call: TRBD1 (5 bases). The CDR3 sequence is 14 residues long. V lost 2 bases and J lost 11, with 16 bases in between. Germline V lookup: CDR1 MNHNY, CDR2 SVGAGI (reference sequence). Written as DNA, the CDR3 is TGTGCCAGCAGTTACGGGGGAGGGAGTGGAACCCAGCATTTT. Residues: CASSYGGGSGTQHF.

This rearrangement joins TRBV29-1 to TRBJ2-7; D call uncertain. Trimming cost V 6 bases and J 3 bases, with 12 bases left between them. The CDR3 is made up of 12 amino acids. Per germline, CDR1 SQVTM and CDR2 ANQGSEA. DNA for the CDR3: TGCAGCGTCCGACTCGAACACTACGAGCAGTACTTC. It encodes CSVRLEHYEQYF.

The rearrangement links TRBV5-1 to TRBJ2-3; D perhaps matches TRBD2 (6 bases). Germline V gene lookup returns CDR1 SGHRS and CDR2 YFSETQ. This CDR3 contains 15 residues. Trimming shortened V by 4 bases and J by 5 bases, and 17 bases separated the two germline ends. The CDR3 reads CASSPVGGGGDTQYF. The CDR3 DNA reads TGCGCCAGCAGCCCGGTGGGGGGAGGAGGAGATACGCAGTATTTT.

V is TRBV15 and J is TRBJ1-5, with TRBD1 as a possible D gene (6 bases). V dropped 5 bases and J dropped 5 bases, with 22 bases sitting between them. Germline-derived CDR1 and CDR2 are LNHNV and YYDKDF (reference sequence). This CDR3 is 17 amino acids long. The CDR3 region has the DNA TGTGCCACCAGCTCCCGAAGGAGAGGGACATCGCATCAGCCCCAGCATTTT. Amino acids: CATSSRRRGTSHQPQHF.

CDR3 DNA: TGTGCCACCAGCAGGGACAGGGACACTGAAGCTTTCTTT. Encoded protein: CATSRDRDTEAFF. The chain is built from TRBV15 and TRBJ1-1, with 8 nucleotides matching TRBD1. V shed 3 bases, J shed 3 bases, and the junction held 0 bases outside the gene matches. Germline CDR1 reads LNHNV; CDR2 reads YYDKDF (reference sequence). CDR3 length: 13 amino acids.

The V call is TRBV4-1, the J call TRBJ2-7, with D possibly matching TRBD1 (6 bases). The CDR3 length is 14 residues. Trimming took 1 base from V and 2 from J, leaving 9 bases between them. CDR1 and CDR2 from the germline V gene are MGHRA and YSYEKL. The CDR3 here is CASSQGRGAYEQYF. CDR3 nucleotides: TGCGCCAGCAGCCAAGGCAGGGGTGCCTACGAGCAGTACTTC.